These 21 T cell receptor beta chains share one sample of origin, sequenced in a study of lymphopenia after photon versus proton radiotherapy. Clones were sequenced by immunoSEQ multiplex PCR, and TCRdb holds only the in-frame ones, with some missing. In the table there are about 70,000 clones, roughly 90% of which are singletons. Sample: peripheral blood, taken from a patient treated with photon-based radiotherapy. The receptors were gathered from a woman between 35 and 50 years old with cholangiocarcinoma.

The genes are TRBV19 and TRBJ1-5; possibly TRBD1 for D (6 bases). The CDR3 sequence is 15 residues long. CDR1 is LNHDA and CDR2 is SQIVND in the germline V gene (reference sequence). Trimming removed 5 bases at V and 3 bases at J, with 14 bases between. CDR3 in DNA: TGTGCCAGTAGTCCTACCCGGACAGTCAATCAGCCCCAGCATTTT. Amino acid sequence: CASSPTRTVNQPQHF.

The gene calls are TRBV4-1 and TRBJ2-5; 9 nucleotides align to TRBD1. The DNA end is more similar to TRBJ2-7, so the J call may be wrong. This CDR3 comprises 16 residues. CDR1 and CDR2 (germline): MGHRA, YSYEKL. The CDR3 is CASSQGVNRGLYEQYF. In nucleotides, the CDR3 is TGCGCCAGCAGCCAGGGCGTGAACAGGGGGCTCTACGAGCAGTACTTC.

This clone was counted only a few times. The chain joins TRBV19 to TRBJ1-5, with 7 positions matching TRBD1. The CDR3 length is 14 residues. Germline V lookup: CDR1 LNHDA, CDR2 SQIVND (reference sequence). With 5 bases clipped from V and 4 bases from J, the junction kept 5 bases outside the gene matches. This CDR3 reads CASSLGTVNQPQHF. CDR3 DNA sequence: TGTGCCAGTAGTCTCGGGACAGTGAATCAGCCCCAGCATTTT.

The chain has TRBV5-4 and TRBJ1-2, with TRBD1 matching 9 bases. CDR1 and CDR2 (germline): SGHNT, YYREEE (reference sequence). The CDR3 has 16 amino acids. Germline trimming cut 5 bases from V and 4 bases from J; bases unmatched to any gene: 12. CDR3 bases: TGTGCCAGCAGTCTCCCCCCGGGACAGGGCGTCTATGGCTACACCTTC. Its translation: CASSLPPGQGVYGYTF. Full variable domain (outside the CDR3, taken from reference TRBV5-4 and TRBJ1-2): ETGVTQSPTHLIKTRGQQVTLRCSSQSGHNTVSWYQQALGQGPQFIFQYYREEENGRGNFPPRFSGLQFPNYSSELNVNALELDDSALYLCASSLPPGQGVYGYTFGSGTRLTVV.

The J gene is TRBJ2-1, the V gene TRBV10-1; the match to TRBD2 covers 11 bases. Trimming cost V 6 bases and J 3 bases; bases outside gene matches: 4. CDR3 length: 15 residues. Per the germline V gene, CDR1 is WNHNN and CDR2 is SYGVQD (reference sequence). The CDR3 sequence: CASSPGTSGYNEQFF. Written as DNA, the CDR3 is TGCGCCAGCAGCCCCGGGACTAGCGGCTACAATGAGCAGTTCTTC.

This clone was counted a single time. Other nucleotide sequences from this sample produce the same CDR3. The J gene is TRBJ2-7, the V gene TRBV9, with 8 bases that match TRBD2. Germline V gives CDR1 SGDLS, CDR2 YYNGEE. The CDR3 spans 13 residues. Losses at the gene ends were 3 bases for V and 3 bases for J; bases not matched to a gene: 2. The CDR3, as DNA: TGTGCCAGCAGCGGGACTAGCAGCTACGAGCAGTACTTC. Translated: CASSGTSSYEQYF.

The chain employs TRBV9 and TRBJ1-1, with D tentatively TRBD1 (5 bases). The V end lost 0 bases, the J end lost 6 bases, and 12 bases lay between the germline ends. Germline V CDR1 and CDR2: SGDLS, YYNGEE. The CDR3 covers 14 residues. CDR3 sequence (DNA): TGTGCCAGCAGCGTAGTGGCAGGGATCGCTGAAGCTTTCTTT. This translates into CASSVVAGIAEAFF.

This chain joins TRBV12-5 and TRBJ2-1, with TRBD2 matching 9 bases. With 2 bases clipped from V and 7 bases from J, the junction kept 3 bases outside the gene matches. Germline CDR1 reads LGHNT; CDR2 reads FRNRAP. The CDR3 extends over 14 amino acids. Here the CDR3 reads CASGLLAGANEQFF. CDR3 nucleotide sequence: TGTGCTAGTGGTTTGTTAGCGGGGGCAAATGAGCAGTTCTTC.

V and J are TRBV6-5 and TRBJ2-5; 15 positions match TRBD2. The CDR3 is made up of 16 amino acids. J was trimmed by 4 bases and V by 4 bases; bases with no gene match: 4. CDR1 is MNHEY, CDR2 SVGAGI, per germline. Here the CDR3 reads CASSLWTSGGGETQYF. The CDR3 bases are TGTGCCAGCAGTTTATGGACTAGCGGGGGGGGAGAGACCCAGTACTTC.

The chain combines TRBV5-6 with TRBJ1-2; 10 bases agree with TRBD1. This CDR3 is built from 16 residues. CDR1 is SGHDT, CDR2 YYEEEE, per germline. Germline trimming cut 4 bases from V and 5 bases from J; bases unmatched to any gene: 11. Here the CDR3 reads CASSLLSGTGVYGYTF. The CDR3 DNA reads TGTGCCAGCAGCCTCCTCTCCGGGACAGGGGTTTATGGCTACACCTTC.

The chain uses TRBV10-3 and TRBJ1-1; no reliable D call. This CDR3 region has 14 residues. V shed 0 bases and J shed 6 bases, with 11 bases lying between them. Germline loops: CDR1 ENHRY, CDR2 SYGVKD. CDR3 sequence: CAISESSPKAEAFF. As DNA, the CDR3 is TGTGCCATCAGTGAGTCGAGTCCGAAGGCTGAAGCTTTCTTT.

The chain couples TRBV5-5 to TRBJ2-7; the match to TRBD1 covers 9 bases. The junction had 4 bases not matched to a gene; V was cut back by 0 bases and J by 3 bases. This CDR3 has 15 residues. In germline, CDR1 is SGHKS, CDR2 YYEKEE (reference sequence). The CDR3 loop is CASSLGTGGFYEQYF. As DNA, the CDR3 is TGTGCCAGCAGCTTGGGAACAGGGGGCTTCTACGAGCAGTACTTC.

The chain combines TRBV5-4 with TRBJ2-5; D gene uncertain. The V end was cut by 3 bases, the J end by 0 bases, with 3 bases between. CDR1 is SGHNT, CDR2 YYREEE, per germline (reference sequence). The CDR3 runs 12 residues. In DNA form, the CDR3 reads TGTGCCAGCAGCTCCCACCAAGAGACCCAGTACTTC. Protein: CASSSHQETQYF.

This sequence joins TRBV30 and TRBJ2-3, with TRBD2 as a possible D gene (5 bases). Germline V gene data show CDR1 as GTSNPN and CDR2 as SVGIG (reference sequence). V lost 2 bases and J lost 4, with 13 bases in between. The CDR3 loop spans 14 amino acids. In nucleotides, the CDR3 is TGTGCCTGGAGTTCGCCTAGCTTATCAGATACGCAGTATTTT. Translation gives CAWSSPSLSDTQYF.

The chain is built from TRBV27 and TRBJ2-7, with D possibly matching TRBD1 (6 bases). The CDR3 has 15 residues. V was clipped by 6 bases and J by 1 base, with 16 bases between them. In germline, CDR1 is MNHEY, CDR2 SMNVEV (reference sequence). CDR3 DNA: TGTGCCAGCAGAATCGGACAGCTAGCTTCCTACGAGCAGTACTTC. Its protein is CASRIGQLASYEQYF.

This chain links TRBV5-6 with TRBJ1-6; D is ambiguous. Between the trimmed V and J ends, which lost 1 base and 10 bases, there was a span of 15 bases. Germline V lookup: CDR1 SGHDT, CDR2 YYEEEE. CDR3 length: 15 amino acids. The CDR3 bases are TGTGCCAGCAGCTTGTATATGGCCACCGGCTCACCCCTCCACTTT. Protein: CASSLYMATGSPLHF.

The J gene is TRBJ2-7, the V gene TRBV27, with 11 bases that match TRBD2. V lost 5 bases and J lost 3; bases outside the gene matches: 6. The CDR3 has 15 residues. Germline assignment: CDR1 MNHEY and CDR2 SMNVEV (reference sequence). In DNA, the CDR3 is TGTGCCAGCAGTATAGCGGGAGGGGCCAACTACGAGCAGTACTTC. This translates into CASSIAGGANYEQYF.

The chain recombines TRBV7-2 with TRBJ1-1, with D possibly being TRBD1 (5 bases). This CDR3 spans 14 amino acids. CDR1 SGHTA and CDR2 FQGNSA come from the germline V gene. The V and J ends lost 3 bases and 3 bases respectively, with 11 bases between them. In nucleotides, the CDR3 is TGTGCCAGCAGCTTTTACTCCAGGGACACTGAAGCTTTCTTT. It specifies CASSFYSRDTEAFF.

This clone was counted once. The CDR3 bases are TGTGCCAGCAGCTTAGCCTTTAGCGGGAGGCCCTACAATGAGCAGTTCTTC. This sequence encodes CASSLAFSGRPYNEQFF. The chain recombines TRBV11-2 with TRBJ2-1; 10 bases align to TRBD2. V was clipped by 1 base and J by 2 bases; unmatched bases: 5. The CDR3 spans 17 residues. Germline V gene data show CDR1 as SGHAT and CDR2 as FQNNGV. Based on the CDR3 plus reference TRBV11-2 and TRBJ2-1, the full variable domain is EAGVAQSPRYKIIEKRQSVAFWCNPISGHATLYWYQQILGQGPKLLIQFQNNGVVDDSQLPKDRFSAERLKGVDSTLKIQPAKLEDSAVYLCASSLAFSGRPYNEQFFGPGTRLTVL.

J is TRBJ2-7 and V is TRBV7-8; D is uncertain. The CDR3 extends over 13 amino acids. The germline V gene has CDR1 SGHVS and CDR2 FQNEAQ. Trimming shortened V by 0 bases and J by 6 bases, and 9 bases separated the two germline ends. CDR3 DNA sequence: TGTGCCAGCAGCTTAGCGCCTGGGTTCGAGCAGTACTTC. Protein product: CASSLAPGFEQYF.

This clone showed up just a few times. This chain joins TRBV2 and TRBJ1-5; D not resolved. Germline V gene data show CDR1 as SNHLY and CDR2 as FYNNEI. The CDR3 runs to 14 residues. The V and J ends lost 3 bases and 1 base respectively, with 7 bases between them. The CDR3 region has the DNA TGTGCCAGCAGTGATGGCAGAAGCAATCAGCCCCAGCATTTT. Amino acid sequence: CASSDGRSNQPQHF.